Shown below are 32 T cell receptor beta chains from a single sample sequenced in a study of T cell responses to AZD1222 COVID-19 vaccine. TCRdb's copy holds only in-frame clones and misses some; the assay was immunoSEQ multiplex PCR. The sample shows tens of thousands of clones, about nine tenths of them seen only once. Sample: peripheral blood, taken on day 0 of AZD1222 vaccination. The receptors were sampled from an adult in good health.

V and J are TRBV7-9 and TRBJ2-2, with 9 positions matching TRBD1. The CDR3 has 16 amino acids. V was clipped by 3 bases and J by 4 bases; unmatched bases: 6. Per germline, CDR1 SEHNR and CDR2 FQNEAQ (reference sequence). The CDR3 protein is CASSFSGTGSTGELFF. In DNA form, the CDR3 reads TGTGCCAGCAGCTTTTCCGGGACAGGGTCCACCGGGGAGCTGTTTTTT.

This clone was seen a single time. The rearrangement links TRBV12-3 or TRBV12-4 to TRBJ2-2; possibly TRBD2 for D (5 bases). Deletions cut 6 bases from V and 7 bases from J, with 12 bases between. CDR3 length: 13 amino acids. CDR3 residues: CASSPEGLGELFF. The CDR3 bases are TGTGCCAGCAGCCCAGAGGGTCTCGGGGAGCTGTTTTTT.

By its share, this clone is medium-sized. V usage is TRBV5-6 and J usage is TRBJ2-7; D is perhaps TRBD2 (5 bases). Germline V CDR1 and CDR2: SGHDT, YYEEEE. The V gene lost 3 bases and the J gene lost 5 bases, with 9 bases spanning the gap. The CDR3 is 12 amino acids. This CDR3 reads CASSSRLNEQYF. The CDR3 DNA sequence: TGTGCCAGCAGCTCACGACTAAACGAGCAGTACTTC.

In nucleotides, the CDR3 is TGTGCCAGCAGCTCCGTACTTGGTACCCAGCCCCAGCATTTT. The encoded protein is CASSSVLGTQPQHF. This chain uses TRBV7-2 with TRBJ1-5, with unresolved D. CDR3 size: 14 residues. From germline, CDR1 is SGHTA and CDR2 FQGNSA. Trimming removed 4 bases at V and 7 bases at J, with 14 bases between.

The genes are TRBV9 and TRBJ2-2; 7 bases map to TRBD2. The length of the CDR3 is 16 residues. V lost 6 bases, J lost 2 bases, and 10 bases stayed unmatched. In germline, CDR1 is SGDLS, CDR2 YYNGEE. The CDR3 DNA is TGTGCCAGCACCCCTCTAGCGGCAGCTAACACCGGGGAGCTGTTTTTT. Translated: CASTPLAAANTGELFF.

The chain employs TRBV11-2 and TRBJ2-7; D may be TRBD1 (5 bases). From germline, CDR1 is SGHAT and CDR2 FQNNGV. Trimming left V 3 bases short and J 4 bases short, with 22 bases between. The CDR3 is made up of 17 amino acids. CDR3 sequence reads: CASSLGLTGTTSYEQYF. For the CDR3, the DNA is TGTGCCAGCAGCTTGGGTCTAACAGGAACAACCTCTTACGAGCAGTACTTC. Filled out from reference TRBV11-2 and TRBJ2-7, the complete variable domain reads EAGVAQSPRYKIIEKRQSVAFWCNPISGHATLYWYQQILGQGPKLLIQFQNNGVVDDSQLPKDRFSAERLKGVDSTLKIQPAKLEDSAVYLCASSLGLTGTTSYEQYFGPGTRLTVT.

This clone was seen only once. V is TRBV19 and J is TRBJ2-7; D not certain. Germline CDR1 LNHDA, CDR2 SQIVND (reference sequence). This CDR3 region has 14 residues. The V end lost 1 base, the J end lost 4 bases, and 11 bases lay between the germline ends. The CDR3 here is CASSIAGLRYEQYF. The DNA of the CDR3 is TGTGCCAGTAGTATAGCTGGGTTACGGTACGAGCAGTACTTC.

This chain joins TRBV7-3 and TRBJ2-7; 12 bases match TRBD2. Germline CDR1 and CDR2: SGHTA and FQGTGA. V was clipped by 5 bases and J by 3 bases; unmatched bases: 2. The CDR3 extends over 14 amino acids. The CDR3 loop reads CASSPTSGGYEQYF. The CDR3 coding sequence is TGTGCCAGCAGCCCGACTAGCGGGGGCTACGAGCAGTACTTC.

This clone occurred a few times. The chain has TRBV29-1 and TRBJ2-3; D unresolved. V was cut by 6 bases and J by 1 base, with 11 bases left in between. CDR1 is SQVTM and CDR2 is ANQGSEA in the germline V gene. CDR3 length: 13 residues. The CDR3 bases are TGCAGCGTGGGCCGCATAGGCACAGATACGCAGTATTTT. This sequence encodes CSVGRIGTDTQYF.

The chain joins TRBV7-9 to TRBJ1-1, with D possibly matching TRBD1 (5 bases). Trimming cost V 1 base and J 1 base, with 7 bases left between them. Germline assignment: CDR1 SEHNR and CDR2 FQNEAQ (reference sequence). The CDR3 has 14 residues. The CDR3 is CASSLGQRNTEAFF. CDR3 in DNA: TGTGCCAGCAGCTTAGGACAGAGGAACACTGAAGCTTTCTTT.

The CDR3 bases are TGTGCCAGCAGTCCACGGGGGGGGTACACTGAAGCTTTCTTT. Residues: CASSPRGGYTEAFF. The V call is TRBV28, the J call TRBJ1-1; D is possibly TRBD1 (5 bases). Trimming took off 5 bases at V and 3 bases at J, with 13 bases between the two ends. The CDR3 covers 14 residues. The V gene's germline CDR1 is MDHEN and CDR2 SYDVKM.

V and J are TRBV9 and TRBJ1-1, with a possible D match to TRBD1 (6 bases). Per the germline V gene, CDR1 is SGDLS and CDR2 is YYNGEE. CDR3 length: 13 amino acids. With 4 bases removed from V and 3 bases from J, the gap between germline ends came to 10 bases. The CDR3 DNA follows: TGTGCCAGCAGCCCCAGGGGTGACACTGAAGCTTTCTTT. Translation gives CASSPRGDTEAFF.

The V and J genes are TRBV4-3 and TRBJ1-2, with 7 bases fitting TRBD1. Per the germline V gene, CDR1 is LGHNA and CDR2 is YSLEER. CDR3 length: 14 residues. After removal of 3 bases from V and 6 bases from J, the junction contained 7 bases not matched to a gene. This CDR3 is CASSHGDRDNGYTF. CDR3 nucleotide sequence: TGCGCCAGCAGCCATGGAGACAGGGATAATGGCTACACCTTC.

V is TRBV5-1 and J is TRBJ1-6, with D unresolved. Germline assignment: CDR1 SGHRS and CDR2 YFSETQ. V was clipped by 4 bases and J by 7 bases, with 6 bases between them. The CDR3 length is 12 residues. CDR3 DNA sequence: TGCGCCAGCAGCGGGGAAAATTCACCCCTCCACTTT. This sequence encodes CASSGENSPLHF.

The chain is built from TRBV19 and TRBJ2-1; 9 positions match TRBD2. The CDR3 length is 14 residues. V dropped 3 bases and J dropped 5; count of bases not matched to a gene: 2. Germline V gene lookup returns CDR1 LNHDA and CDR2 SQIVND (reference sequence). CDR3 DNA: TGTGCCAGTAGTATTGGCGGGAGGGACAATGAGCAGTTCTTC. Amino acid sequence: CASSIGGRDNEQFF.

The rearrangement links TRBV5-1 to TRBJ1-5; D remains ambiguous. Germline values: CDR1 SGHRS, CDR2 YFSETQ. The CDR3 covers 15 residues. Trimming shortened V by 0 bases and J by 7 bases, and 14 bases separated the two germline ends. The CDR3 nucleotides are TGCGCCAGCAGCTTGGCCGGCCGAGTCGGCCAGCCCCAGCATTTT. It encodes CASSLAGRVGQPQHF.

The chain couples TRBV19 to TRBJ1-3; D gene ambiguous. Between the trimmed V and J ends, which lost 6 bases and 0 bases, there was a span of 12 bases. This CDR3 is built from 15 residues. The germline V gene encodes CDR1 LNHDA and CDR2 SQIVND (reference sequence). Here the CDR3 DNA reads TGTGCCAGTAGCGCTACAGCGAGCTCTGGAAACACCATATATTTT. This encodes CASSATASSGNTIYF.

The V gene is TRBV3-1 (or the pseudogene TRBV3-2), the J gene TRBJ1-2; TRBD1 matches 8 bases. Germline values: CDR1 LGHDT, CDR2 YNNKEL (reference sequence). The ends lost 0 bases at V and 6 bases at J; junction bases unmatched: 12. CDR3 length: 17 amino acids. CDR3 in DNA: TGTGCCAGCAGCCAAGATCATGCGTTCCAGGGGGCAGATGGCTACACCTTC. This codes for CASSQDHAFQGADGYTF.

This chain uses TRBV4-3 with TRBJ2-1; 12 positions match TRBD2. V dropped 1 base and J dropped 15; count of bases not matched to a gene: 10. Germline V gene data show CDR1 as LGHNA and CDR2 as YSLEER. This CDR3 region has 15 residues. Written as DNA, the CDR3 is TGCGCCAGCAGCCAAGCCCTCTCACTAGCGGGAGGTCCGTTCTTC. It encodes CASSQALSLAGGPFF.

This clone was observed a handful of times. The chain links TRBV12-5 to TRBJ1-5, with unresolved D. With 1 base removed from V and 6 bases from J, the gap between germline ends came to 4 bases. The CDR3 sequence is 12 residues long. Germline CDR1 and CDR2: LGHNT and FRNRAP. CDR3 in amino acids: CASGLALQPQHF. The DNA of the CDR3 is TGTGCTAGTGGTTTGGCGCTTCAGCCCCAGCATTTT.

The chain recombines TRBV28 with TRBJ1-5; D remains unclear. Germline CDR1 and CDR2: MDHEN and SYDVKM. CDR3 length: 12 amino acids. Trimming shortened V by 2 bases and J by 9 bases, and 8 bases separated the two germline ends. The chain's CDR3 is CASSLPQGPQHF. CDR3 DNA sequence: TGTGCCAGCAGTTTACCCCAAGGGCCCCAGCATTTT.

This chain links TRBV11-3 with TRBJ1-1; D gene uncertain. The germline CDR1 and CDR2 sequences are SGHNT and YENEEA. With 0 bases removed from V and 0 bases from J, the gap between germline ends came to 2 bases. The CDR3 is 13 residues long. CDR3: CASSLEVNTEAFF. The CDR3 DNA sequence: TGTGCCAGCAGCTTAGAGGTGAACACTGAAGCTTTCTTT. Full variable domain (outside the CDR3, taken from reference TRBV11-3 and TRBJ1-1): EAGVVQSPRYKIIEKKQPVAFWCNPISGHNTLYWYLQNLGQGPELLIRYENEEAVDDSQLPKDRFSAERLKGVDSTLKIQPAELGDSAVYLCASSLEVNTEAFFGQGTRLTVV.

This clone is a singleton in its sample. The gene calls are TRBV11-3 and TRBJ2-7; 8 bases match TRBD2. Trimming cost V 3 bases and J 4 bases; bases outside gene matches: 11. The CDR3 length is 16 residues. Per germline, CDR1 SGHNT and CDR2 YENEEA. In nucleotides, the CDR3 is TGTGCCAGCAGCTTCCGACCGGGACTAGGGGGATACGAGCAGTACTTC. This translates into CASSFRPGLGGYEQYF.

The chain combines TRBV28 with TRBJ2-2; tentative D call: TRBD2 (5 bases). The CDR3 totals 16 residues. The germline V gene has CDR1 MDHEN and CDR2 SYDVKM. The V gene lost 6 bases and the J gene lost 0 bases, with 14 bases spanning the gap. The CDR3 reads CASSRPGRANTGELFF. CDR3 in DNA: TGTGCCAGCAGCCGACCGGGGAGAGCGAACACCGGGGAGCTGTTTTTT.

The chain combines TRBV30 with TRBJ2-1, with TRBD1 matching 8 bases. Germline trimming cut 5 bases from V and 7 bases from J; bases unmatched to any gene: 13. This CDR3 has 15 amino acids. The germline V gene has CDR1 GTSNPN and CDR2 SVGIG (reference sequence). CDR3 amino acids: CAWRTGTGVRNEQFF. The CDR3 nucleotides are TGTGCCTGGCGGACCGGGACAGGTGTGAGAAATGAGCAGTTCTTC.

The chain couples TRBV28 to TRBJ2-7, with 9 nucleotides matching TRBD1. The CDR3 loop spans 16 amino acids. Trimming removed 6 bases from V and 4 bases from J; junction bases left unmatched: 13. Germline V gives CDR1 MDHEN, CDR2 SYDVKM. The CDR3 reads CASSGRTGASLYEQYF. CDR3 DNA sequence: TGTGCCAGCAGCGGCCGGACAGGGGCCAGTTTGTACGAGCAGTACTTC.

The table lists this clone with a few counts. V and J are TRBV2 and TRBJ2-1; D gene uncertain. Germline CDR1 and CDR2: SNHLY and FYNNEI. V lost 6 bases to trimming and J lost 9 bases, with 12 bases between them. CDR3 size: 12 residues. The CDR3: CASRGRAGEQFF. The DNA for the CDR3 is TGTGCCAGCAGAGGAAGGGCAGGTGAGCAGTTCTTC.

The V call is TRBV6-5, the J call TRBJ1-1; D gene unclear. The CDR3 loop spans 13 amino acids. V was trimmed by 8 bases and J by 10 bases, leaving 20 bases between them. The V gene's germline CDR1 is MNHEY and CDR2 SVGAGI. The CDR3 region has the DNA TGTGCCAGCTCTTCTCAACAAGGACTCCCAGCTTTCTTT. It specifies CASSSQQGLPAFF.

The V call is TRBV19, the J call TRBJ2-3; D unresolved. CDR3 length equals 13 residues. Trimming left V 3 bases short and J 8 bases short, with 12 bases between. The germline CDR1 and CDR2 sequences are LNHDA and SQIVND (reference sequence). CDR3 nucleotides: TGTGCCAGTAGTATCGGAGACCGCCCTACGCAGTATTTT. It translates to CASSIGDRPTQYF.

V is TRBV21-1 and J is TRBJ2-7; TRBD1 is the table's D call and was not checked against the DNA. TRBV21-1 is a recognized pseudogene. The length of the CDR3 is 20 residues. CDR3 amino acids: CASSIHAYPPGQGANGEQYF. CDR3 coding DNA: TGTGCCAGCAGCATTCACGCTTACCCCCCGGGACAGGGGGCCAACGGCGAGCAGTACTTC.

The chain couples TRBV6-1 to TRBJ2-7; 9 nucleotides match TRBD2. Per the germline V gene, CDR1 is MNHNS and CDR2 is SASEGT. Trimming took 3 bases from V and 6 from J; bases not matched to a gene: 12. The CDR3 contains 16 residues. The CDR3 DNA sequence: TGTGCCAGCAGTGACCCGGGGGGTAGCGGGAGTCGCGAGCAGTACTTC. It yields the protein CASSDPGGSGSREQYF.

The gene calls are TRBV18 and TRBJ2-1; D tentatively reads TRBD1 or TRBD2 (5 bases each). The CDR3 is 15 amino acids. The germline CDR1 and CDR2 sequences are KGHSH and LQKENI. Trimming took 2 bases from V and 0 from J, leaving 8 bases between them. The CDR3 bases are TGTGCCAGCTCACCAACCGGGGCCTCCTACAATGAGCAGTTCTTC. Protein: CASSPTGASYNEQFF. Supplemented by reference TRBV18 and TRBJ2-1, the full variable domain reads NAGVMQNPRHLVRRRGQEARLRCSPMKGHSHVYWYRQLPEEGLKFMVYLQKENIIDESGMPKERFSAEFPKEGPSILRIQQVVRGDSAAYFCASSPTGASYNEQFFGPGTRLTVL.